These T cell receptor beta chains were read from a single sample in a study of cytomegalovirus exposure and HLA in healthy donors. Profiling relied on immunoSEQ multiplex PCR, and the TCRdb table lists in-frame clones only, not all of them. The data contain 60,000 or so clones, 92% of them singletons. Sequencing input: PBMCs. All receptors come from a woman between 18 and 30 years old in good health and CMV-seronegative. The CDR3 runs from the conserved cysteine through the conserved F or W. The D gene is left open where the match is weak. A row's size may be missing; if present it is once, few, many or a size class.

len: 16
v_gene: TRBV28
j_gene: TRBJ2-5
d_gene: TRBD2
abundance: NA
CDR3aa: CASRSYRTSLQETQYF
CDR3nt: TGTGCCAGCAGGTCCTATAGGACTAGCCTCCAAGAGACCCAGTACTTC

len: 13
v_gene: TRBV7-3
j_gene: TRBJ2-5
d_gene: NA
abundance: NA
CDR3aa: CASSLGNQETQYF
CDR3nt: TGTGCCAGCAGCTTGGGCAACCAAGAGACCCAGTACTTC

len: 15
v_gene: TRBV7-7
j_gene: TRBJ1-6
d_gene: NA
abundance: once
CDR3aa: CASSPGLNLNSPLHF
CDR3nt: TGTGCTAGCAGCCCGGGACTAAACCTTAATTCACCCCTCCACTTT

len: 16
v_gene: TRBV28
j_gene: TRBJ2-1
d_gene: TRBD1
abundance: NA
CDR3aa: CASSSRDRDTWDEQFF
CDR3nt: TGTGCCAGCAGTTCCCGGGACAGGGACACTTGGGATGAGCAGTTCTTC

len: 12
v_gene: TRBV5-6
j_gene: TRBJ2-7
d_gene: NA
abundance: NA
CDR3aa: CASSLGAYEQYF
CDR3nt: TGTGCCAGCAGCCTCGGGGCCTACGAGCAGTACTTC

len: 14
v_gene: TRBV27
j_gene: TRBJ2-7
d_gene: TRBD2
abundance: NA
CDR3aa: CASSPLAGGYEQYF
CDR3nt: TGTGCCAGCAGCCCTCTAGCGGGAGGGTACGAGCAGTACTTC

len: 14
v_gene: TRBV6-1
j_gene: TRBJ2-2
d_gene: TRBD2
abundance: once
CDR3aa: CATPQRGGTGELFF
CDR3nt: TGTGCCACCCCCCAGCGGGGGGGCACCGGGGAGCTGTTTTTT

len: 16
v_gene: TRBV9
j_gene: TRBJ2-2
d_gene: TRBD2
abundance: NA
CDR3aa: CASSDGTSANTGELFF
CDR3nt: TGTGCCAGCAGCGATGGGACTAGTGCGAACACCGGGGAGCTGTTTTTT

len: 15
v_gene: TRBV2
j_gene: TRBJ2-3
d_gene: TRBD1
abundance: NA
CDR3aa: CASSGDRDSTDTQYF
CDR3nt: TGTGCCAGCAGTGGGGACAGGGATAGCACAGATACGCAGTATTTT

len: 13
v_gene: TRBV7-8
j_gene: TRBJ1-3
d_gene: NA
abundance: NA
CDR3aa: CASSIPGIDTIYF
CDR3nt: TGTGCCAGCAGTATCCCCGGGATTGACACCATATATTTT

len: 15
v_gene: TRBV28
j_gene: TRBJ1-5
d_gene: NA
abundance: NA
CDR3aa: CASSVGAASNQPQHF
CDR3nt: TGTGCCAGCAGTGTAGGGGCGGCTAGCAATCAGCCCCAGCATTTT

len: 16
v_gene: TRBV10-3
j_gene: TRBJ1-3
d_gene: TRBD1
abundance: NA
CDR3aa: CAISGITGTARNTIYF
CDR3nt: TGTGCCATCAGTGGTATAACCGGGACAGCACGAAACACCATATATTTT

len: 11
v_gene: TRBV2
j_gene: TRBJ1-1
d_gene: NA
abundance: NA
CDR3aa: CASSPETGAFF
CDR3nt: TGTGCCAGCAGTCCTGAAACAGGAGCTTTCTTT

len: 15
v_gene: TRBV10-3
j_gene: TRBJ1-3
d_gene: NA
abundance: NA
CDR3aa: CAISQSGVSGNTIYF
CDR3nt: TGTGCCATCAGTCAATCAGGGGTCTCTGGAAACACCATATATTTT

len: 14
v_gene: TRBV28
j_gene: TRBJ1-4
d_gene: NA
abundance: once
CDR3aa: CASSSSGAGEKLFF
CDR3nt: TGTGCCAGCAGTTCATCAGGGGCTGGTGAAAAACTGTTTTTT

len: 13
v_gene: TRBV10-1
j_gene: TRBJ1-1
d_gene: NA
abundance: NA
CDR3aa: CASSENMNTEAFF
CDR3nt: TGCGCCAGCAGTGAGAATATGAACACTGAAGCTTTCTTT

len: 16
v_gene: TRBV6-1
j_gene: TRBJ2-1
d_gene: TRBD2
abundance: NA
CDR3aa: CASSEATGGVGNEQFF
CDR3nt: TGTGCCAGCAGTGAAGCGACGGGAGGGGTGGGGAATGAGCAGTTCTTC

len: 15
v_gene: TRBV7-3
j_gene: TRBJ1-1
d_gene: NA
abundance: NA
CDR3aa: CASSPGGAGDTEAFF
CDR3nt: TGTGCCAGCAGCCCGGGGGGGGCGGGCGACACTGAAGCTTTCTTT

len: 18
v_gene: TRBV9
j_gene: TRBJ2-2
d_gene: TRBD1
abundance: NA
CDR3aa: CASSPSGTGLPSTGELFF
CDR3nt: TGTGCCAGCAGCCCTTCCGGGACAGGGCTCCCGAGCACCGGGGAGCTGTTTTTT

len: 16
v_gene: TRBV28
j_gene: TRBJ2-3
d_gene: TRBD2
abundance: NA
CDR3aa: CASRTLAGGPPDTQYF
CDR3nt: TGTGCCAGCAGAACCCTCGCGGGGGGGCCGCCAGATACGCAGTATTTT

len: 14
v_gene: TRBV5-1
j_gene: TRBJ2-3
d_gene: NA
abundance: NA
CDR3aa: CASSLATSADTQYF
CDR3nt: TGCGCCAGCAGCTTGGCTACGTCGGCAGATACGCAGTATTTT

len: 14
v_gene: TRBV19
j_gene: TRBJ1-3
d_gene: TRBD1
abundance: NA
CDR3aa: CASSFGTAGNTIYF
CDR3nt: TGTGCCAGTAGTTTCGGGACAGCTGGAAACACCATATATTTT

len: 15
v_gene: TRBV4-1
j_gene: TRBJ1-2
d_gene: NA
abundance: NA
CDR3aa: CASSQESRALLFISF
CDR3nt: TGCGCCAGCAGCCAAGAGTCCAGGGCCCTCCTTTTTATCTCCTTC

len: 18
v_gene: TRBV15
j_gene: TRBJ2-3
d_gene: NA
abundance: NA
CDR3aa: CATSRAGGGQTSTDTQYF
CDR3nt: TGTGCCACCAGCAGAGCTGGGGGGGGGCAGACTAGCACAGATACGCAGTATTTT

len: 16
v_gene: TRBV18
j_gene: TRBJ1-6
d_gene: NA
abundance: NA
CDR3aa: CASSPQQGDGNSPLHF
CDR3nt: TGTGCCAGCTCACCACAGCAGGGCGATGGGAATTCACCCCTCCACTTT

len: 14
v_gene: TRBV11-3
j_gene: TRBJ1-1
d_gene: TRBD1
abundance: NA
CDR3aa: CASSWTGGGTEAFF
CDR3nt: TGTGCCAGCAGCTGGACAGGGGGCGGCACTGAAGCTTTCTTT

len: 10
v_gene: TRBV10-2
j_gene: TRBJ2-2
d_gene: NA
abundance: NA
CDR3aa: CASRNGRLFF
CDR3nt: TGCGCCAGCAGAAACGGTCGGCTGTTTTTT

len: 14
v_gene: TRBV25-1
j_gene: TRBJ1-2
d_gene: TRBD1
abundance: NA
CDR3aa: CASSAGTGNYGYTF
CDR3nt: TGTGCCAGCAGTGCGGGGACAGGGAACTATGGCTACACCTTC

len: 13
v_gene: TRBV4-1
j_gene: TRBJ2-3
d_gene: TRBD2
abundance: once
CDR3aa: CASSQPSGDTQYF
CDR3nt: TGCGCCAGCAGCCAACCTAGCGGAGATACGCAGTATTTT

len: 13
v_gene: TRBV30
j_gene: TRBJ1-4
d_gene: TRBD1
abundance: NA
CDR3aa: CATATGLDEKLFF
CDR3nt: TGTGCCACCGCGACAGGGCTGGATGAAAAACTGTTTTTT

len: 14
v_gene: TRBV6-1
j_gene: TRBJ2-5
d_gene: TRBD1
abundance: NA
CDR3aa: CASSAWTGVETQYF
CDR3nt: TGTGCCAGCAGTGCGTGGACAGGGGTGGAGACCCAGTACTTC

len: 14
v_gene: TRBV5-4
j_gene: TRBJ2-2
d_gene: NA
abundance: NA
CDR3aa: CASSLGGEAGELFF
CDR3nt: TGTGCCAGCAGCTTGGGGGGGGAGGCCGGGGAGCTGTTTTTT

len: 16
v_gene: TRBV28
j_gene: TRBJ2-5
d_gene: TRBD1
abundance: NA
CDR3aa: CASSPRTDRAVETQYF
CDR3nt: TGTGCCAGCAGTCCTCGGACAGACAGGGCGGTAGAGACCCAGTACTTC

len: 13
v_gene: TRBV29-1
j_gene: TRBJ2-2
d_gene: TRBD1
abundance: NA
CDR3aa: CSVQGQGTGELFF
CDR3nt: TGCAGCGTCCAGGGACAGGGGACCGGGGAGCTGTTTTTT

len: 14
v_gene: TRBV5-6
j_gene: TRBJ2-7
d_gene: TRBD1
abundance: NA
CDR3aa: CASSLGTGVDEQYF
CDR3nt: TGTGCCAGCAGCTTGGGGACAGGGGTCGACGAGCAGTACTTC

len: 15
v_gene: TRBV14
j_gene: TRBJ2-7
d_gene: NA
abundance: NA
CDR3aa: CASSQGITGASEQYF
CDR3nt: TGTGCCAGCAGCCAAGGAATAACGGGAGCTTCCGAGCAGTACTTC

len: 12
v_gene: TRBV4-1
j_gene: TRBJ1-2
d_gene: NA
abundance: NA
CDR3aa: CASQGLDYGYTF
CDR3nt: TGCGCCAGCCAGGGTCTTGATTATGGCTACACCTTC

len: 16
v_gene: TRBV28
j_gene: TRBJ2-2
d_gene: NA
abundance: NA
CDR3aa: CASTRRRGPGTGELFF
CDR3nt: TGTGCCAGCACTCGCCGTAGAGGGCCGGGGACCGGGGAGCTGTTTTTT

len: 12
v_gene: TRBV30
j_gene: TRBJ2-7
d_gene: NA
abundance: NA
CDR3aa: CAWNGGIHEQYF
CDR3nt: TGTGCCTGGAACGGGGGTATCCACGAGCAGTACTTC

len: 14
v_gene: TRBV11-3
j_gene: TRBJ1-1
d_gene: TRBD1
abundance: NA
CDR3aa: CASSSQGVSTEAFF
CDR3nt: TGTGCCAGCAGCTCCCAGGGGGTTTCGACTGAAGCTTTCTTT

len: 15
v_gene: TRBV29-1
j_gene: TRBJ1-2
d_gene: NA
abundance: NA
CDR3aa: CSVTTVPNNFYGYTF
CDR3nt: TGCAGCGTTACCACAGTACCGAATAATTTTTATGGCTACACCTTC

len: 12
v_gene: TRBV5-4
j_gene: TRBJ2-1
d_gene: NA
abundance: NA
CDR3aa: CASSLDSWEQFF
CDR3nt: TGTGCCAGCAGCCTCGATAGTTGGGAGCAGTTCTTC

len: 15
v_gene: TRBV5-5
j_gene: TRBJ2-7
d_gene: NA
abundance: NA
CDR3aa: CASSPWGDNSYEQYF
CDR3nt: TGTGCCAGCAGTCCGTGGGGGGATAACTCCTACGAGCAGTACTTC

len: 13
v_gene: TRBV15
j_gene: TRBJ2-3
d_gene: TRBD2
abundance: NA
CDR3aa: CATAIAGPDTQYF
CDR3nt: TGTGCCACCGCTATAGCGGGGCCAGATACGCAGTATTTT

len: 14
v_gene: TRBV28
j_gene: TRBJ2-5
d_gene: TRBD2
abundance: NA
CDR3aa: CASSLSGGTWTQYF
CDR3nt: TGTGCCAGCAGTTTAAGCGGGGGGACGTGGACCCAGTACTTC

len: 13
v_gene: TRBV7-9
j_gene: TRBJ1-4
d_gene: NA
abundance: NA
CDR3aa: CASSLGTNEKLFF
CDR3nt: TGTGCCAGCAGCCTCGGGACTAATGAAAAACTGTTTTTT

len: 13
v_gene: TRBV28
j_gene: TRBJ1-2
d_gene: NA
abundance: NA
CDR3aa: CASSPRVGVGYTF
CDR3nt: TGTGCCAGCAGCCCTAGGGTAGGGGTCGGCTACACCTTC

len: 16
v_gene: TRBV2
j_gene: TRBJ2-7
d_gene: TRBD1
abundance: NA
CDR3aa: CASRPHLTGGRYEQYF
CDR3nt: TGTGCCAGCAGACCCCATCTGACAGGGGGGAGGTACGAGCAGTACTTC

len: 12
v_gene: TRBV19
j_gene: TRBJ1-1
d_gene: NA
abundance: NA
CDR3aa: CASSTRFGEAFF
CDR3nt: TGTGCCAGTAGTACCAGATTTGGTGAAGCTTTCTTT

len: 13
v_gene: TRBV2
j_gene: TRBJ2-2
d_gene: NA
abundance: few
CDR3aa: CASSTENTGELFF
CDR3nt: TGTGCCAGCAGCACAGAGAACACCGGGGAGCTGTTTTTT

len: 15
v_gene: TRBV19
j_gene: TRBJ1-1
d_gene: TRBD1
abundance: NA
CDR3aa: CASSIRTGVGTEAFF
CDR3nt: TGTGCCAGTAGTATTCGAACAGGGGTAGGCACTGAAGCTTTCTTT